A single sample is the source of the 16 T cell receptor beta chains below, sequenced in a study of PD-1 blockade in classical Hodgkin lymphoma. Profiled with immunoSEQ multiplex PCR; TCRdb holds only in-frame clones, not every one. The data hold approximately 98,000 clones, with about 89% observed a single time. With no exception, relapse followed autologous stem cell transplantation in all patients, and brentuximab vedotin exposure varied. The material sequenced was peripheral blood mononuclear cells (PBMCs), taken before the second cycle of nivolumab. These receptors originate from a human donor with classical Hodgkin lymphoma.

Written as DNA, the CDR3 is TGTGCCTGTATGGTCTCTGGAAACACCATATATTTT. Protein sequence: CACMVSGNTIYF. The J gene is TRBJ1-3, the V gene TRBV30; D remains unclear. Germline assignment: CDR1 GTSNPN and CDR2 SVGIG (reference sequence). V gave up 6 bases and J gave up 0 bases, with 6 bases separating them. The CDR3 is 12 residues long.

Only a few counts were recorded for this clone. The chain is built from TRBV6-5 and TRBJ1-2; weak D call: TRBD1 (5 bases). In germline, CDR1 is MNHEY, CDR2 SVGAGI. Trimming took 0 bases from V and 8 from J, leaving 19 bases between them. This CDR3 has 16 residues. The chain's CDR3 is CASSYSTAGLEGGYTF. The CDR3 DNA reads TGTGCCAGCAGTTACTCGACGGCAGGGCTCGAGGGCGGCTACACCTTC.

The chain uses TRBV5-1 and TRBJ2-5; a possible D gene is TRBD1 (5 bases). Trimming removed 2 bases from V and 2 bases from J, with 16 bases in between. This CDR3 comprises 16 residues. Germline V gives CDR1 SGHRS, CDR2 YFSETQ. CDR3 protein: CASSFQGPSLQETQYF. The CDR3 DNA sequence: TGCGCCAGCAGCTTTCAGGGTCCCTCTCTACAAGAGACCCAGTACTTC.

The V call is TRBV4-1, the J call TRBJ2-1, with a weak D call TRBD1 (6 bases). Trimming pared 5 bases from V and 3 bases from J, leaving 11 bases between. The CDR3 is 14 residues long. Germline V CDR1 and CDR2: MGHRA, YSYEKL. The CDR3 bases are TGCGCCAGCAGCTACAGGGAAAACTACAATGAGCAGTTCTTC. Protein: CASSYRENYNEQFF.

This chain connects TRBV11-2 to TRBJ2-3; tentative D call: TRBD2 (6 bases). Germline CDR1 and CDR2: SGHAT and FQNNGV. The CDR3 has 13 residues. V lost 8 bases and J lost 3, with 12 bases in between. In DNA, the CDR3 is TGTGCCAGCTATGGGAGGAATACAGATACGCAGTATTTT. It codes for CASYGRNTDTQYF.

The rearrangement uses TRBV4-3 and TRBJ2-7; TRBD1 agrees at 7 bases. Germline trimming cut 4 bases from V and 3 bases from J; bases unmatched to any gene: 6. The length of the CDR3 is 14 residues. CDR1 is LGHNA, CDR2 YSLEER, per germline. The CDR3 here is CASSLRQGYYEQYF. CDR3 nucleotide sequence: TGCGCCAGCAGCCTCAGACAGGGTTACTACGAGCAGTACTTC.

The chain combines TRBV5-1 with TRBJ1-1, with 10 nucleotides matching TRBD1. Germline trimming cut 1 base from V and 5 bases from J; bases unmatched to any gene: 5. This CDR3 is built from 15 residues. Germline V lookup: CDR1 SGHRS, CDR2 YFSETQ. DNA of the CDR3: TGCGCCAGCAGCTTGCTTGGACAGGGGGGGACTGAAGCTTTCTTT. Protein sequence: CASSLLGQGGTEAFF. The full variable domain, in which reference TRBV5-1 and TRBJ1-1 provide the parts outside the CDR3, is KAGVTQTPRYLIKTRGQQVTLSCSPISGHRSVSWYQQTPGQGLQFLFEYFSETQRNKGNFPGRFSGRQFSNSRSEMNVSTLELGDSALYLCASSLLGQGGTEAFFGQGTRLTVV.

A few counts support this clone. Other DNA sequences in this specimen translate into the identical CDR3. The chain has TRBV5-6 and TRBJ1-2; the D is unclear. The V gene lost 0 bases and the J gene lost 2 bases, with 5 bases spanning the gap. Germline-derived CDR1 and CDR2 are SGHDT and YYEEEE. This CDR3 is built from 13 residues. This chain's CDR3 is CASSLDTNYGYTF. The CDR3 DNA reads TGTGCCAGCAGCTTGGACACCAACTATGGCTACACCTTC.

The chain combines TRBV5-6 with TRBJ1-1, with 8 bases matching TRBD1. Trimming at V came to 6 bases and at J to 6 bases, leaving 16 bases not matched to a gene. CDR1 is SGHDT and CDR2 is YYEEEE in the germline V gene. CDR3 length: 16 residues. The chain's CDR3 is CASNGQGSSGAAEAFF. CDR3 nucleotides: TGTGCCAGCAACGGACAGGGAAGCTCTGGTGCTGCTGAAGCTTTCTTT.

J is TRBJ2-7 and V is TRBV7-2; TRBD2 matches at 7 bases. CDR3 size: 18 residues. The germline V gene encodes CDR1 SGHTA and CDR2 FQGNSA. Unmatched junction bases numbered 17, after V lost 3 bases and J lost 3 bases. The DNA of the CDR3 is TGTGCCAGCAGCTTCAGTCCTGGAGTGGGCGGGGGTTACTACGAGCAGTACTTC. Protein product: CASSFSPGVGGGYYEQYF. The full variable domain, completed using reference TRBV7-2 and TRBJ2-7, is GAGVSQSPSNKVTEKGKDVELRCDPISGHTALYWYRQSLGQGLEFLIYFQGNSAPDKSGLPSDRFSAERTGGSVSTLTIQRTQQEDSAVYLCASSFSPGVGGGYYEQYFGPGTRLTVT.

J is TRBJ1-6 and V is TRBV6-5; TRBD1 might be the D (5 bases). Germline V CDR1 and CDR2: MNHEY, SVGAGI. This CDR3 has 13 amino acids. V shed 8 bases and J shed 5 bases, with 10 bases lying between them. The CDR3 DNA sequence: TGTGCCAGCGGGAGGGGAAATAATTCACCCCTCCACTTT. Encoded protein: CASGRGNNSPLHF.

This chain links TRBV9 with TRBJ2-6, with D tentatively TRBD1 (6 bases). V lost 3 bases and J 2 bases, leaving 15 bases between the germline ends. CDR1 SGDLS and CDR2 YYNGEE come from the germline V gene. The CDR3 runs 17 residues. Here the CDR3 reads CASSAQSYRAGANVLTF. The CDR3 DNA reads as TGTGCCAGCAGCGCCCAGAGCTACAGGGCTGGGGCCAACGTCCTGACTTTC.

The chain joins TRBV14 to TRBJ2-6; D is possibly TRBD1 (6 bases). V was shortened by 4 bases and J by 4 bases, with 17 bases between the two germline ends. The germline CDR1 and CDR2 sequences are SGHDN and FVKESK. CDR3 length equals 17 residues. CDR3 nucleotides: TGTGCCAGCAGCCTGGACAGACCTTTCTCCGGGGCCAACGTCCTGACTTTC. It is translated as CASSLDRPFSGANVLTF.

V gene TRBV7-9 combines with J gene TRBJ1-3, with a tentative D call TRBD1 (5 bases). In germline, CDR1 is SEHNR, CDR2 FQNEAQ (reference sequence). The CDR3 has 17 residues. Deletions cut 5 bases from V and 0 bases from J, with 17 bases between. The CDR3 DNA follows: TGTGCCAGCAGCAACAGTGGTCCCGGGGGCTCTGGAAACACCATATATTTT. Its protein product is CASSNSGPGGSGNTIYF. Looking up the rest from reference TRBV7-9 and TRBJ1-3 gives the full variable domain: DTGVSQNPRHKITKRGQNVTFRCDPISEHNRLYWYRQTLGQGPEFLTYFQNEAQLEKSRLLSDRFSAERPKGSFSTLEIQRTEQGDSAMYLCASSNSGPGGSGNTIYFGEGSWLTVV.

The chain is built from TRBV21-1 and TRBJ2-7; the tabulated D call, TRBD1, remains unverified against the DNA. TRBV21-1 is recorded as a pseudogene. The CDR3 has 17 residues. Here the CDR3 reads CASSKEMEDRGPYEQYF. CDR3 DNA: TGTGCCAGCAGCAAAGAAATGGAGGACAGGGGGCCCTACGAGCAGTACTTC.

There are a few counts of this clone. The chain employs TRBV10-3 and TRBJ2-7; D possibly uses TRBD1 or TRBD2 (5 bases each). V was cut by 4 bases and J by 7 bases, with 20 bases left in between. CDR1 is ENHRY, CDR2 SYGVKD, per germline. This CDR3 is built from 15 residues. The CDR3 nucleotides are TGTGCCATCAGTGCCTCCGGGACCAAGGACGGGGAGCAGTACTTC. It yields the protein CAISASGTKDGEQYF.